The entry below gives a single TCR beta chain sequence along with its context. Version v3.0 of the immunoSEQ assay ran at survey level. Measured with immunoSEQ multiplex PCR; TCRdb has only the in-frame clones, and not every one. This sample carries fewer than 30,000 clones, approximately 80% of them seen once, and the ten largest clones take around 6.1%. This record belongs to a study of long-term antiretroviral therapy in people with HIV. Clinicians in the United States treated all participants with HIV. This sample comprised unsorted PBMCs, obtained 4.4 years after starting antiretroviral therapy. The receptor was derived from a man under 40 with HIV.

The CDR3, as DNA: TGTGCCAGCAACACACAGGGGCGATTTGAAGCTTTCTTT. Encoded protein: CASNTQGRFEAFF. V usage is TRBV28 and J usage is TRBJ1-1, with 7 positions matching TRBD1. Germline CDR1 MDHEN, CDR2 SYDVKM. With V trimmed by 7 bases and J by 7 bases, 9 bases remained unmatched. CDR3 length equals 13 residues.